This T cell receptor (beta chain) is from a study of T cells after yellow fever vaccination. General study results and limits: Clones from primary vaccination mostly reappeared after the booster (approximately 96% CD4, roughly 87% CD8).

As to this clonotype: Its antigen is not known.

V lost 1 base, J lost 2 bases, and 12 bases lay in between. Germline values: CDR1 SGHTA, CDR2 FQGNSA. This CDR3 has 15 amino acids. From the 5' RACE reads, TCRdb called clonotypes with MiXCR, one entry per CDR3 protein. The table has some 260,000 distinct CDR3 sequences, roughly 4.8% seen once. This TCR came from a man aged 18 to 29 who received the YFV17D yellow fever vaccine. The chain links TRBV7-2 to TRBJ2-7; maybe TRBD2 (6 bases). The material was CD4+ T cells sorted from PBMCs, obtained on the day of the yellow fever booster vaccination. CDR3 in amino acids: CASSLESRGAYEQYF. DNA for the CDR3: TGTGCCAGCAGCTTAGAATCGCGGGGAGCCTACGAGCAGTACTTC. The full variable domain, in which reference TRBV7-2 and TRBJ2-7 provide the parts outside the CDR3, is GAGVSQSPSNKVTEKGKDVELRCDPISGHTALYWYRQSLGQGLEFLIYFQGNSAPDKSGLPSDRFSAERTGGSVSTLTIQRTQQEDSAVYLCASSLESRGAYEQYFGPGTRLTVT.